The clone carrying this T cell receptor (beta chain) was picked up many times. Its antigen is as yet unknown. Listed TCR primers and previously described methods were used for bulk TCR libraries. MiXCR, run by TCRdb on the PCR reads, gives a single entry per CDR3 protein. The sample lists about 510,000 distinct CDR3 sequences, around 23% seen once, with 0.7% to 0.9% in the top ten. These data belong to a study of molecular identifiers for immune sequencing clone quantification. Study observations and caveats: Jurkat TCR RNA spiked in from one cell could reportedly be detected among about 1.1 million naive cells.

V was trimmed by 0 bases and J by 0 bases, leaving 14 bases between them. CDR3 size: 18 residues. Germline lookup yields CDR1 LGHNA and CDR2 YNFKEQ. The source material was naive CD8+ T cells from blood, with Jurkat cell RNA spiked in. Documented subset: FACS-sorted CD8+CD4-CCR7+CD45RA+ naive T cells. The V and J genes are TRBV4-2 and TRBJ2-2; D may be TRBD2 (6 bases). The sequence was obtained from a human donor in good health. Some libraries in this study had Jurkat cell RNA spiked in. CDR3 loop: CASSQDLGSGANTGELFF. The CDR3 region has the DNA TGTGCCAGCAGCCAAGATTTGGGTAGCGGCGCGAACACCGGGGAGCTGTTTTTT.